Here is one T cell receptor beta chain with its context. The data were obtained in a study of T cells expressing NK-cell markers. Overall study: Most of the eight sequenced donors were classified as HCMV-seropositive, and one was classified as seronegative.

For TCR beta, cDNA was produced by 5'RACE template switching with UMIs. TCRdb re-called the 5' RACE reads and gives one entry per CDR3 protein, without DNA. This sample contains about 120,000 distinct CDR3 sequences. This TCR was recovered from a woman between 18 and 70 years old in good health. Sequencing used blood T cells: a sorted CD56 or NKG2C T cell subset, CD4+ or CD8+ T cells, or bulk PBMC T cells (not recorded which).

The CDR3 is CASSPPGSDYNEQFF. The genes are TRBV7-3 and TRBJ2-1; the TRBD1 assignment by TCRdb is unverifiable without DNA. From germline, CDR1 is SGHTA and CDR2 FQGTGA. The CDR3 extends over 15 amino acids. Filled out from reference TRBV7-3 and TRBJ2-1, the complete variable domain reads GAGVSQTPSNKVTEKGKYVELRCDPISGHTALYWYRQSLGQGPEFLIYFQGTGAADDSGLPNDRFFAVRPEGSVSTLKIQRTERGDSAVYLCASSPPGSDYNEQFFGPGTRLTVL.